This TCR beta chain was documented in a study of blood T cell repertoires in COVID-19 (dated by TCRdb to 2019 to 2021). General notes on the study: Collaborator samples came from the United States, Italy and Spain and covered acute and convalescent phases of COVID-19. The repertoires were made available in a free public database intended to serve as a resource for research on the immune response to SARS-CoV-2. Nearly every sample came with metadata listing a de-identified subject ID, COVID-19 status, age in years and sex. HLA class I and class II types, where available, came from metadata supplied by the sample provider rather than from assay-based typing. Subjects who had been exposed to COVID-19, were actively infected with it, or had recovered from it provided the deeply sampled blood TCRbeta repertoires that made up the dataset. The samples were drawn from two sources: the first 160 participants of the ongoing ImmuneRACE study, and 1,000 to 1,500 subjects contributed by 6 global collaborators. The material from the prospective study consisted of cDNA or gDNA derived from T cells, B-cell-depleted T cells, or PBMCs.

Overall study outcomes, separate from this receptor: Clinical and demographic metadata were provided uncurated, with the amount varying by source and participant.

The collaborating institutions used their own protocols to collect whole blood in K2EDTA tubes. Collaborator samples were shipped for TCRbeta analysis as frozen whole blood, isolated PBMCs, or DNA extracted from either sample type. Points on this clone: What antigen it recognizes has not been identified. No base-level quality is on record; no much larger clone is a single base apart.

The immunoSEQ Assay, a bias-controlled multiplex PCR, was used to amplify TCRbeta CDR3 regions from genomic DNA. Per the source publication's procedure: The number of nucleated cells in each sample was estimated by amplification of reference gene primers within the assay. Sequence reads were collapsed and filtered to measure the absolute abundance of every unique TCRbeta CDR3 rearrangement. For each sample, productive Simpson clonality was calculated as the square root of Simpson's diversity index across productive rearrangements. This is the immuneACCESS table as TCRdb keeps it, with only in-frame sequences that have V and J called. A part of the clones is gone; compared with another copy, unresolved V genes explain less than half, and the rest is unexplained. V and J calls and clone size are those listed in that table; D and trimming were worked out from the DNA. The sample includes a few hundred thousand clones, with 86% observed a single time. 1.6% of the sample is in the top ten clones.

The junction shows trimming of 11 bases on V and 3 bases on J, and the gene matches do not reach 13 bases of it. The germline V gene encodes CDR1 SEHNR and CDR2 FQNEAQ (reference sequence). The CDR3 runs 14 amino acids, cysteine and phenylalanine included. Kept here is only the CDR3 DNA, which spans 42 bases and is read in frame from base 1. Rearrangement joined TRBV7-9 to TRBJ2-7; 7 central nucleotides agree with TRBD2. Sequencing was done on a sample of peripheral blood. This receptor was obtained from a woman aged 45-65 years with acute or convalescent COVID-19. The sequenced DNA is TGTGCCCCTCGTGGGCCTAGCGGTGTCTACGAGCAGTACTTC. The resulting protein is CAPRGPSGVYEQYF.